This record concerns one T cell receptor (beta chain) sequence. Its antigen is currently not known. Per-nucleotide qualities are absent, and no much larger clonotype sits a single base away. TCRbeta CDR3 regions were amplified from genomic DNA by means of the immunoSEQ Assay, a bias-controlled multiplex PCR. Concerning the study's data processing: Nucleated cell counts per sample were estimated from amplification of reference gene primers within the assay. To quantify the absolute abundance of each unique TCRbeta CDR3 rearrangement, sequence reads were collapsed and filtered. Productive Simpson clonality was computed per sample as the square root of Simpson's diversity index over productive rearrangements. TCRdb mirrors the immuneACCESS table, restricted to in-frame sequences. Some clones are absent from its copies; in checked studies, under half trace to an unresolved V gene, and the reason for the others is unknown. V, J and clone size derive from that table, while D and trimming were established from the DNA sequence. The sample records tens of thousands of clones, roughly 90% of which are singletons. 2.3% of the sample is held by the ten biggest clonotypes.

The collaborating institutions used their own protocols to collect whole blood in K2EDTA tubes. For TCRbeta analysis, collaborator samples were shipped as frozen whole blood, as isolated PBMCs, or as DNA extracted from either sample type. V is reduced by 1 base and J by 3 bases, leaving a spacing of 9 bases between them. For CDR1 and CDR2, the germline V gene (reference sequence) lists LGHDT and YNNKEL. The CDR3 measures 15 amino acids from cysteine to phenylalanine. The kept DNA is CDR3 alone, 45 bases in frame from the first base. This sample stems from a study of blood T cell repertoires in COVID-19 (dated by TCRdb to 2020 to 2021). At the level of the whole study: Samples covering the acute and convalescent phases of COVID-19 were provided by collaborators in the United States, Italy and Spain. The prospective study material was composed of cDNA or gDNA derived from T cells, B-cell-depleted T cells, or PBMCs. The dataset comprised deeply sampled blood TCRbeta repertoires from subjects exposed to, actively infected with, or recovered from COVID-19. The repertoires were released in a freely available public database intended as a resource for research on the immune response to SARS-CoV-2. The samples were drawn from two sources: the first 160 participants of the ongoing ImmuneRACE study, and approximately 1,300 subjects contributed by 6 global collaborators. The sample metadata nearly always contained a de-identified subject ID, COVID-19 status, age in years and sex. HLA class I and class II types, where available, came from metadata supplied by the sample provider rather than from assay-based typing.

The research as a whole found: The quantity of clinical and demographic metadata differed by source and by participant and was supplied without curation.

The chain was built from TRBV3-1 (or the pseudogene TRBV3-2) and TRBJ2-2; tentative D gene TRBD1, with 5 bases matching. What was sequenced was peripheral blood. This receptor was obtained from a human donor with active COVID-19. The donor label of this sample is uncertain. At the DNA level, the sequence is TGTGCCAGCAGCCAAGTCGACAGCCACACCGGGGAGCTGTTTTTT. It specifies CASSQVDSHTGELFF.